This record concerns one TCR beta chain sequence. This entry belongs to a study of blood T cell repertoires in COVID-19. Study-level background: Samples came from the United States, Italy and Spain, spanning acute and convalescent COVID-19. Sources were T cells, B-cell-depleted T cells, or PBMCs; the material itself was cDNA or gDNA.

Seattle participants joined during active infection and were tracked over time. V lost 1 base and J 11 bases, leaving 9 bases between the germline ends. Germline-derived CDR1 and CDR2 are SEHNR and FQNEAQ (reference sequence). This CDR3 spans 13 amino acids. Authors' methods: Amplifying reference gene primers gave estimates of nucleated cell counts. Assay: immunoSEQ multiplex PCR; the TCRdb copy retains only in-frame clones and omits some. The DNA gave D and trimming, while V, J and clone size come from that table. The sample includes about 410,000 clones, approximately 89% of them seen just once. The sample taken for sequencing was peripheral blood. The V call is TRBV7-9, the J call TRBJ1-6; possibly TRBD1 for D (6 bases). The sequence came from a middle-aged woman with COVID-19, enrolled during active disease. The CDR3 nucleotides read TGTGCCAGCAGCTTAGAGGGACAAACACCCCTCCACTTT. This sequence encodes CASSLEGQTPLHF.